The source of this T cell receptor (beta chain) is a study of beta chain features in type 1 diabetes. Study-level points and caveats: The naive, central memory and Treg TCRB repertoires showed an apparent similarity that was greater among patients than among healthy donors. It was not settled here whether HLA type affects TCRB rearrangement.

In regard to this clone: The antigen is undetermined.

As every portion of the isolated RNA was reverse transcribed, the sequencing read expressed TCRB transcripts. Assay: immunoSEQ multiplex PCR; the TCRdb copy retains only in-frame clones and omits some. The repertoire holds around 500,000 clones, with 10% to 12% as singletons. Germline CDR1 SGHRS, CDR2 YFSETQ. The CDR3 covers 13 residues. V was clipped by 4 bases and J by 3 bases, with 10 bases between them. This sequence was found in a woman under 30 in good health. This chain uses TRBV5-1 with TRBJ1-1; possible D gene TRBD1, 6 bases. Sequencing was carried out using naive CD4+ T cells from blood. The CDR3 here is CASSLGQYTEAFF. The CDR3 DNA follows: TGCGCCAGCAGCCTCGGACAGTACACTGAAGCTTTCTTT. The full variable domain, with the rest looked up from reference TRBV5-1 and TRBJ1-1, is KAGVTQTPRYLIKTRGQQVTLSCSPISGHRSVSWYQQTPGQGLQFLFEYFSETQRNKGNFPGRFSGRQFSNSRSEMNVSTLELGDSALYLCASSLGQYTEAFFGQGTRLTVV.